Following are 19 T cell receptor beta chains from one sample sequenced in a study of CD4 T cells in relation to SARS-CoV-2 and coronaviruses. TCRdb's copy holds only in-frame clones and misses some; the assay was immunoSEQ multiplex PCR. The profile shows 20,000 to 30,000 clones, over 70% of them singletons. CD4+ T cells from unexposed donors were obtained before the COVID-19 pandemic (2011-2018). CD4+ T cells were isolated from the cells after around 9 days of culture. Their recognized antigens are unknown. The sequencing sample was made of CD4+ T cells from PBMCs, cultured in vitro. Every receptor here comes from a human donor in good health.

This rearrangement joins TRBV5-1 to TRBJ1-1; D gene unclear. The V gene's germline CDR1 is SGHRS and CDR2 YFSETQ. The germline V and J ends were trimmed by 1 base and 1 base, with 8 bases remaining between them. This CDR3 spans 14 amino acids. CDR3 DNA sequence: TGCGCCAGCAGCTTGATGGATGGGAACACTGAAGCTTTCTTT. Its translation: CASSLMDGNTEAFF.

The CDR3 is CASSPGQETQYF. CDR3 coding DNA: TGTGCCAGCAGCCCGGGGCAAGAGACCCAGTACTTC. The chain links TRBV11-2 to TRBJ2-5; the D gene is possibly TRBD2 (5 bases). CDR1 is SGHAT and CDR2 is FQNNGV in the germline V gene. CDR3 length: 12 residues. Trimming removed 5 bases from V and 2 bases from J, with 6 bases in between.

The chain combines TRBV20-1 with TRBJ1-2; D gene unclear. This CDR3 region has 11 residues. The V end was cut by 6 bases, the J end by 4 bases, with 9 bases between. Germline CDR1 is DFQATT and CDR2 is SNEGSKA (reference sequence). The CDR3 DNA reads TGCAGTGCGGGGAGCTCCTATGGCTACACCTTC. It specifies CSAGSSYGYTF.

The J gene is TRBJ2-1, the V gene TRBV6-2 or TRBV6-3; the D is unclear. The germline V gene has CDR1 MNHEY and CDR2 SVGEGT. V was cut by 2 bases and J by 0 bases, with 5 bases left in between. This CDR3 has 14 residues. Written as DNA, the CDR3 is TGTGCCAGCAGTTACGGAGCCTCCTACAATGAGCAGTTCTTC. Its translation is CASSYGASYNEQFF.

V and J are TRBV13 and TRBJ2-3, with D tentatively TRBD1 or TRBD2 (5 bases each). CDR1 is PRHDT and CDR2 is FYEKMQ in the germline V gene (reference sequence). The CDR3 totals 15 residues. V lost 0 bases and J lost 7, with 14 bases in between. CDR3 sequence: CASSLGLGVAYTQYF. CDR3 DNA sequence: TGTGCCAGCAGCTTAGGACTAGGGGTTGCATATACGCAGTATTTT.

In its sample, this clone was seen a few times. CDR3: CSVQLNTEAFF. CDR3 DNA sequence: TGCAGTGTTCAATTGAACACTGAAGCTTTCTTT. This sequence joins TRBV20-1 and TRBJ1-1; no clear D gene. V lost 7 bases and J lost 0, with 6 bases in between. This CDR3 is built from 11 residues. Germline-derived CDR1 and CDR2 are DFQATT and SNEGSKA (reference sequence).

CDR3 nucleotides: TGTGCCAGCCGGAGGGGGCCTCAGCCCCAGCATTTT. Translating gives CASRRGPQPQHF. V is TRBV12-3 or TRBV12-4 and J is TRBJ1-5; 7 nucleotides match TRBD1. The CDR3 loop spans 12 amino acids. V lost 8 bases to trimming and J lost 6 bases; unmatched junction nucleotides: 4.

Here the CDR3 reads CAIGSAGLDTEAFF. CDR3 DNA: TGTGCCATCGGGTCAGCAGGGCTTGACACTGAAGCTTTCTTT. V gene TRBV10-3 combines with J gene TRBJ1-1; TRBD1 is a possible D gene (5 bases). The CDR3 consists of 14 residues. CDR1 and CDR2 (germline): ENHRY, SYGVKD. The ends were cut back, 8 bases at V and 3 bases at J, with 16 bases in the middle.

This chain uses TRBV4-3 with TRBJ2-7, with D perhaps TRBD2 (7 bases). Germline CDR1 LGHNA, CDR2 YSLEER. Trimming stripped 0 bases from V and 2 bases from J, with 23 bases between. This CDR3 is 19 amino acids long. The CDR3 DNA follows: TGCGCCAGCAGCCAAGACCATCAGGGGAACGGGGGGACCCCCTACGAGCAGTACTTC. Translating it yields CASSQDHQGNGGTPYEQYF.

The chain recombines TRBV29-1 with TRBJ2-7; no clear D gene. The ends were cut back, 7 bases at V and 6 bases at J, with 25 bases in the middle. Germline V gene lookup returns CDR1 SQVTM and CDR2 ANQGSEA. The CDR3 totals 15 residues. In nucleotides, the CDR3 is TGCAGCGCCCTGCCATACCCCGGTTCCTCGTCCGAGCAGTACTTC. This codes for CSALPYPGSSSEQYF.

The genes are TRBV7-2 and TRBJ2-1; TRBD2 matches at 9 bases. V shed 4 bases and J 8 bases; nucleotides not matched to a gene: 9. Per the germline V gene, CDR1 is SGHTA and CDR2 is FQGNSA. The CDR3 is 15 residues long. Written as DNA, the CDR3 is TGTGCCAGCAGCTATAGCGGGGGCCTCTTCGATGAGCAGTTCTTC. This encodes CASSYSGGLFDEQFF.

J is TRBJ2-3 and V is TRBV7-2, with 9 bases lining up with TRBD1. Germline CDR1 reads SGHTA; CDR2 reads FQGNSA. With V trimmed by 6 bases and J by 3 bases, 10 bases remained unmatched. The CDR3 has 16 amino acids. This CDR3 is CASRPQGAVITDTQYF. CDR3 coding DNA: TGTGCCAGCAGACCACAGGGGGCGGTTATAACAGATACGCAGTATTTT.

The chain carries TRBV19 and TRBJ1-2; tentatively, D is TRBD1 (5 bases). The CDR3 runs 13 residues. The germline V and J ends were trimmed by 5 bases and 4 bases, with 11 bases remaining between them. CDR1 is LNHDA, CDR2 SQIVND, per germline (reference sequence). This CDR3 is CASSSGRFYGYTF. The CDR3 DNA is TGTGCCAGTAGTTCAGGGAGATTCTATGGCTACACCTTC.

This chain links TRBV28 with TRBJ1-4, with TRBD1 identical over 9 bases. The CDR3 sequence is 16 residues long. J gave up 7 bases and V 4 bases, and 10 bases lay outside the gene matches. Germline V lookup: CDR1 MDHEN, CDR2 SYDVKM. The DNA of the CDR3 is TGTGCCAGCAGTTCTTGGGACAGGGAGGGCGGTGAAAAACTGTTTTTT. This encodes CASSSWDREGGEKLFF.

The genes are TRBV7-2 and TRBJ2-1; 7 bases line up with TRBD1. The CDR3 is 15 amino acids. CDR1 is SGHTA, CDR2 FQGNSA, per germline. The V segment lost 5 bases and the J segment 8 bases; nucleotides outside the gene matches: 12. The CDR3 sequence: CASSRSRGSLHEQFF. DNA of the CDR3: TGTGCCAGCAGCCGTAGCAGGGGGTCTTTACATGAGCAGTTCTTC.

The chain combines TRBV7-3 with TRBJ2-1, with 9 bases aligning to TRBD2. V lost 4 bases and J lost 5; bases outside the gene matches: 6. Per the germline V gene, CDR1 is SGHTA and CDR2 is FQGTGA. This CDR3 has 15 residues. CDR3 in amino acids: CASSSRVAGDNEQFF. In DNA, the CDR3 is TGTGCCAGCAGCTCTCGGGTAGCGGGAGACAATGAGCAGTTCTTC.

The genes are TRBV5-1 and TRBJ2-4, with no clear D. There are 13 residues in the CDR3. Germline V gives CDR1 SGHRS, CDR2 YFSETQ. Trimming took off 1 base at V and 5 bases at J, with 7 bases between the two ends. The CDR3 loop reads CASSLQRQNIQYF. CDR3 sequence (DNA): TGCGCCAGCAGCTTGCAAAGACAAAACATTCAGTACTTC.

The chain couples TRBV11-3 to TRBJ1-1; D not resolved. CDR3 size: 11 residues. Deletions cut 3 bases from V and 3 bases from J, with 2 bases between. The germline CDR1 and CDR2 sequences are SGHNT and YENEEA. CDR3 nucleotide sequence: TGTGCCAGCAGCTTGGACACTGAAGCTTTCTTT. Its protein product is CASSLDTEAFF. Full variable domain (missing parts from reference TRBV11-3 and TRBJ1-1): EAGVVQSPRYKIIEKKQPVAFWCNPISGHNTLYWYLQNLGQGPELLIRYENEEAVDDSQLPKDRFSAERLKGVDSTLKIQPAELGDSAVYLCASSLDTEAFFGQGTRLTVV.

This chain joins TRBV19 and TRBJ2-3; 7 nucleotides match TRBD2. J gave up 4 bases and V 9 bases, and 13 bases lay outside the gene matches. This CDR3 region has 15 residues. Germline values: CDR1 LNHDA, CDR2 SQIVND (reference sequence). CDR3 amino acids: CASSVRGLGADTQYF. The CDR3 region has the DNA TGTGCCAGCTCGGTGCGGGGGTTGGGAGCAGATACGCAGTATTTT.